This TCR beta chain was captured in a study of Graves' ophthalmopathy and Graves' hyperthyroidism. Study summary: The collection of peripheral blood took place at initial diagnosis, before any treatment.

TCR beta CDR3 amplification used RNA transcripts. The workflow started with a first-round RT-PCR run with HTBI primers and then moved on to a second-round multiplex PCR. TCRdb re-analysed the multiplex PCR reads in MiXCR, keeping a single row per CDR3 protein. Here the sample spans about 480,000 distinct CDR3 sequences, around 15% being singletons. This clonotype was recorded many times. V shed 0 bases and J shed 4 bases, with 10 bases lying between them. This CDR3 has 15 amino acids. Germline CDR1 is DFQATT and CDR2 is SNEGSKA (reference sequence). The specimen was blood. This chain uses TRBV20-1 with TRBJ1-6, with TRBD1 as a possible D gene (5 bases). The receptor's source is a woman in her 30s with Graves' ophthalmopathy. For the CDR3, the DNA is TGCAGTGCTAGAGATCGTAAGGGGTATAATTCACCCCTCCACTTT. Protein sequence: CSARDRKGYNSPLHF.